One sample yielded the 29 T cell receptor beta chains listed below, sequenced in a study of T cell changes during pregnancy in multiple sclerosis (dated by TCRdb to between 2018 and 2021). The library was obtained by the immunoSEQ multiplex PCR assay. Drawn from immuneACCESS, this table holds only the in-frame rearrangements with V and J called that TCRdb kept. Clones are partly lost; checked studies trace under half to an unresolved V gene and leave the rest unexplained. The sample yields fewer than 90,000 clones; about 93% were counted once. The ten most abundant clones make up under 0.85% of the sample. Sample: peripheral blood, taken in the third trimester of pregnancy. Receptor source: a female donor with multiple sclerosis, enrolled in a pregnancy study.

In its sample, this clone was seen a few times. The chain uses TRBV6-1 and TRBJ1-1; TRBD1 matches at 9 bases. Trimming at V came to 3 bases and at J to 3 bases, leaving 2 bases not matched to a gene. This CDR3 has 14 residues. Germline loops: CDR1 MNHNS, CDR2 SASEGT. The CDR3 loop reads CASSDTGGYTEAFF. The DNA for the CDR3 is TGTGCCAGCAGTGATACAGGGGGCTACACTGAAGCTTTCTTT.

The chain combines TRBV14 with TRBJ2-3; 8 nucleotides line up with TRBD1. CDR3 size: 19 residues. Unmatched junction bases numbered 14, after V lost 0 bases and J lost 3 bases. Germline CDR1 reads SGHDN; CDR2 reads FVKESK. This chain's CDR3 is CASSQEYGTGGYGTDTQYF. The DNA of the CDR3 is TGTGCCAGCAGCCAAGAATATGGAACAGGGGGATACGGGACAGATACGCAGTATTTT.

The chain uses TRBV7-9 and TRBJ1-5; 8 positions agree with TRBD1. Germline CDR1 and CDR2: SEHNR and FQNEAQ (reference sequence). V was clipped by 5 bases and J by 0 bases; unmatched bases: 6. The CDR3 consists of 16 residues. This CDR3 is CASSPDRDLSNQPQHF. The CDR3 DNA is TGTGCCAGCAGCCCGGACAGGGACCTTAGCAATCAGCCCCAGCATTTT.

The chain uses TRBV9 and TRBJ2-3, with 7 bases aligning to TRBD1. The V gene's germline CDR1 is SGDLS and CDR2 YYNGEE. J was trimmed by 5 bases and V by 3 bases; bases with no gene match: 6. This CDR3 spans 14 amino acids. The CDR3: CASSADRVQDTQYF. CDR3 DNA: TGTGCCAGCAGCGCTGACAGGGTTCAAGATACGCAGTATTTT.

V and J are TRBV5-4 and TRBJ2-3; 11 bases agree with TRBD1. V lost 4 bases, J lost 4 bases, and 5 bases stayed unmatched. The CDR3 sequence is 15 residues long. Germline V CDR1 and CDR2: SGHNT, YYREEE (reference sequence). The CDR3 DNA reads TGTGCCAGCAGCCCCAAGGGACAGGGGGCAGATACGCAGTATTTT. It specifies CASSPKGQGADTQYF.

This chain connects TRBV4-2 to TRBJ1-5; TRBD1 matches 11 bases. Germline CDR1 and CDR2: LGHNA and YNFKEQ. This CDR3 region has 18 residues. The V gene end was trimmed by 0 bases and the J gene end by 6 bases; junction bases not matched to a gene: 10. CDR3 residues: CASSQEASWTGGFQPQHF. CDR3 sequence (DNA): TGTGCCAGCAGCCAAGAGGCATCGTGGACAGGGGGCTTTCAGCCCCAGCATTTT.

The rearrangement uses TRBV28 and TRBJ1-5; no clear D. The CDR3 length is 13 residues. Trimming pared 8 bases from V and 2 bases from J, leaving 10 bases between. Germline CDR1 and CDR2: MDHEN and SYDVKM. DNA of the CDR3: TGTGCCAGCCAAAGCGGGGGCAATCAGCCCCAGCATTTT. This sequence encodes CASQSGGNQPQHF.

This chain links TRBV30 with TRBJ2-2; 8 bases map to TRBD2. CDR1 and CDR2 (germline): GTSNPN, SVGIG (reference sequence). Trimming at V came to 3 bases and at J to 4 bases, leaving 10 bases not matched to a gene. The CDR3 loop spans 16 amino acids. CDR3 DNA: TGTGCCTGGAGACGCCCCGGAGCGGGAGCCACCGGGGAGCTGTTTTTT. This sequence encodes CAWRRPGAGATGELFF.

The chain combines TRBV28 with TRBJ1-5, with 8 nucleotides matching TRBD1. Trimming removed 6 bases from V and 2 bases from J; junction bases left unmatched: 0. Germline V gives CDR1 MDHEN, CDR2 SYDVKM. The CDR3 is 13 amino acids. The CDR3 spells CASRTGGNQPQHF. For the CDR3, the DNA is TGTGCCAGCAGGACAGGGGGCAATCAGCCCCAGCATTTT.

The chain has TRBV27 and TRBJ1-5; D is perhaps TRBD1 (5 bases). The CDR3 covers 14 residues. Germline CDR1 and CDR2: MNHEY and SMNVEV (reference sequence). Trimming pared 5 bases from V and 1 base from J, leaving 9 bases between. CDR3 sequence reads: CASSLGGSNQPQHF. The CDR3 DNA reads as TGTGCCAGCAGTCTTGGGGGGAGCAATCAGCCCCAGCATTTT.

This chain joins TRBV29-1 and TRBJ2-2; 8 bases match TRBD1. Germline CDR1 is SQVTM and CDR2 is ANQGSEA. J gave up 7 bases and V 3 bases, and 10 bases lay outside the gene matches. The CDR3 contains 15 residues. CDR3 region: CSVEDRTGLIGELFF. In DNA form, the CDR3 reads TGCAGCGTTGAGGACCGGACAGGGCTTATCGGGGAGCTGTTTTTT.

The CDR3 loop is CASSQGDRGYEQYF. The CDR3 DNA reads as TGTGCCAGCAGCCAAGGGGACAGGGGATACGAGCAGTACTTC. The V gene is TRBV7-7, the J gene TRBJ2-7, with 10 positions matching TRBD1. CDR1 and CDR2 from the germline V gene are SSHAT and FNYEAQ (reference sequence). This CDR3 is 14 amino acids long. V shed 5 bases and J 4 bases; nucleotides not matched to a gene: 5.

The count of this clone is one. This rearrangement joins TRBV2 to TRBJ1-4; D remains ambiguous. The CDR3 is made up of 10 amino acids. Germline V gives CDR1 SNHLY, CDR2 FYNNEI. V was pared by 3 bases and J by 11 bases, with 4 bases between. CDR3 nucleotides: TGTGCCAGCAGTGAGCGGAAACTGTTTTTT. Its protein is CASSERKLFF.

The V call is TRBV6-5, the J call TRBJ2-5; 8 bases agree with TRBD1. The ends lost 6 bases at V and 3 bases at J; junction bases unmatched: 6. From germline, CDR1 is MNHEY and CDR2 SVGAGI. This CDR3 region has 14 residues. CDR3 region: CASSPNRGEETQYF. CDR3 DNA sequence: TGTGCCAGCAGCCCTAACAGGGGGGAAGAGACCCAGTACTTC.

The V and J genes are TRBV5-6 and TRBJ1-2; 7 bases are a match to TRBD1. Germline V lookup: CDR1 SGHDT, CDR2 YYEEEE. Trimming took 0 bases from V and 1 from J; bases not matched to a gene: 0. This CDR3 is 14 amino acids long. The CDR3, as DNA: TGTGCCAGCAGCTTGGGGGACAGTAACTATGGCTACACCTTC. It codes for CASSLGDSNYGYTF.

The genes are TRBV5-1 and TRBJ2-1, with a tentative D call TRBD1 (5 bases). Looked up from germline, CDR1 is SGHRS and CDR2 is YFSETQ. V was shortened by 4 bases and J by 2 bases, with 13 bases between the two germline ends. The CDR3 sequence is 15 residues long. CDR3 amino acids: CASSPSVGAYNEQFF. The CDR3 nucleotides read TGCGCCAGCAGCCCAAGCGTAGGGGCCTACAATGAGCAGTTCTTC.

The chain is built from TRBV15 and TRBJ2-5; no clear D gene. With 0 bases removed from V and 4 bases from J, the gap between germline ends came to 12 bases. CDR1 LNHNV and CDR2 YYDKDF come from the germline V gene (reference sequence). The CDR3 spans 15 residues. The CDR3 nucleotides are TGTGCCACCAGCAGAGATCCAGGCTTTAGAGAGACCCAGTACTTC. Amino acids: CATSRDPGFRETQYF.

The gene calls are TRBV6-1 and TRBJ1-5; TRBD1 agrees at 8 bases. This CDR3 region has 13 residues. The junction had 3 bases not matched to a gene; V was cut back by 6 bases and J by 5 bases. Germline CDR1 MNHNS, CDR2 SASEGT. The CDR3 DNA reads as TGTGCCAGCAGCCTGACAGGGGATCAGCCCCAGCATTTT. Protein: CASSLTGDQPQHF.

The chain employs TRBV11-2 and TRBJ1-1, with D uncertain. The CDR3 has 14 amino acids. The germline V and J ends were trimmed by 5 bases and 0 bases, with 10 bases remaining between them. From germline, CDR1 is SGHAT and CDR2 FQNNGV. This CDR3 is CASSLTAMNTEAFF. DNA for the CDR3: TGTGCCAGCAGCCTCACCGCTATGAACACTGAAGCTTTCTTT.

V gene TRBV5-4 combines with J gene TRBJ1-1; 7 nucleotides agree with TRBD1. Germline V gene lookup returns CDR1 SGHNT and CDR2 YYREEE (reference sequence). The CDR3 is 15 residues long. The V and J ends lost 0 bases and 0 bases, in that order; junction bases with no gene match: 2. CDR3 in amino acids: CASSLGQGLNTEAFF. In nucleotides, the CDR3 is TGTGCCAGCAGCTTGGGACAGGGTTTGAACACTGAAGCTTTCTTT. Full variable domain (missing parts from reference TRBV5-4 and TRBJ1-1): ETGVTQSPTHLIKTRGQQVTLRCSSQSGHNTVSWYQQALGQGPQFIFQYYREEENGRGNFPPRFSGLQFPNYSSELNVNALELDDSALYLCASSLGQGLNTEAFFGQGTRLTVV.

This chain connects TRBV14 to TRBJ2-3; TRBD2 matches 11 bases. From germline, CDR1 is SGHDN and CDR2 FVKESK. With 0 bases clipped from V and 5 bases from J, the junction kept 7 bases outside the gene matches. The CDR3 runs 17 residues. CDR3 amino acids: CASSQEWLAGGGDTQYF. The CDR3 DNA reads TGTGCCAGCAGCCAAGAATGGCTAGCGGGAGGAGGAGATACGCAGTATTTT.

CDR3 loop: CASSIMRTANEKLFF. CDR3 in DNA: TGTGCCAGTAGTATAATGCGAACAGCTAATGAAAAACTGTTTTTT. The V and J genes are TRBV19 and TRBJ1-4, with D unclear. CDR3 size: 15 residues. V lost 2 bases and J lost 3, with 10 bases in between. Germline CDR1 reads LNHDA; CDR2 reads SQIVND (reference sequence).

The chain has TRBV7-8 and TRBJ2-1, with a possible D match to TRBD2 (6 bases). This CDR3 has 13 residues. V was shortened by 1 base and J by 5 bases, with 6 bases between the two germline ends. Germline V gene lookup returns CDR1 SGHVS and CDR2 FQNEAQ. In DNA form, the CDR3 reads TGTGCCAGCAGCTTAGGGACTAACAATGAGCAGTTCTTC. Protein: CASSLGTNNEQFF.

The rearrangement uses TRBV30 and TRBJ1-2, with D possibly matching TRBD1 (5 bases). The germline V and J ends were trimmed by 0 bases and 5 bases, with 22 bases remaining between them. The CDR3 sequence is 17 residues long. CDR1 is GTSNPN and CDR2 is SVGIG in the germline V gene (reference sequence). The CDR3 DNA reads TGTGCCTGGAGTGTACTCGGAGGCAGGGAGGTCGGATATGGCTACACCTTC. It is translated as CAWSVLGGREVGYGYTF. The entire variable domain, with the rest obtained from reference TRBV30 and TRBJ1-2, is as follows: SQTIHQWPATLVQPVGSPLSLECTVEGTSNPNLYWYRQAAGRGLQLLFYSVGIGQISSEVPQNLSASRPQDRQFILSSKKLLLSDSGFYLCAWSVLGGREVGYGYTFGSGTRLTVV.

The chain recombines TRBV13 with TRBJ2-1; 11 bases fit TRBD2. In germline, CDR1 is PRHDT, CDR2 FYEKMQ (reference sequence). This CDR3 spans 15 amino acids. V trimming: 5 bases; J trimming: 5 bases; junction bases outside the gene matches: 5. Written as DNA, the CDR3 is TGTGCCAGCAGCCGTTCGGGACTAGCGGACAATGAGCAGTTCTTC. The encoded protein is CASSRSGLADNEQFF.

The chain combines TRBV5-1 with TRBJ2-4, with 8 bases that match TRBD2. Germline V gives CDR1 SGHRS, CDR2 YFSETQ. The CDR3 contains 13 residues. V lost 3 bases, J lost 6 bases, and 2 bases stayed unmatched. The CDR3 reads CASSSAGGNIQYF. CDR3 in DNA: TGCGCCAGCAGCTCGGCGGGGGGAAACATTCAGTACTTC.

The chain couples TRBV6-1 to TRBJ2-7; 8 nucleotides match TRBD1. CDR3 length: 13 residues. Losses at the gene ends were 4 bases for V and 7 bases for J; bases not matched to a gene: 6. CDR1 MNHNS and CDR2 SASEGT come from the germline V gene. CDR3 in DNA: TGTGCCAGCAGTGGGGCAGGGGGCTATGAGCAGTACTTC. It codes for CASSGAGGYEQYF.

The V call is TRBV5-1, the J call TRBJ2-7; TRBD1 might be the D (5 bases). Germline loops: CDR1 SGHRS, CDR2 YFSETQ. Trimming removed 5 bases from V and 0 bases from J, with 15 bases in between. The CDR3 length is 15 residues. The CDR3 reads CASSGFGASSYEQYF. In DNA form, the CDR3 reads TGCGCCAGCAGTGGGTTTGGGGCCAGCTCCTACGAGCAGTACTTC.

The CDR3 DNA sequence: TGTGCCACTAAGAGACACAGGCGCTACTCTGGGGCCAACGTCCTGACTTTC. Encoded protein: CATKRHRRYSGANVLTF. The V call is TRBV28, the J call TRBJ2-6, with TRBD1 as a possible D gene (5 bases). This CDR3 has 17 amino acids. V was clipped by 10 bases and J by 0 bases, with 19 bases between them. Germline V CDR1 and CDR2: MDHEN, SYDVKM. The variable domain in full, completed from reference TRBV28 and TRBJ2-6, reads DVKVTQSSRYLVKRTGEKVFLECVQDMDHENMFWYRQDPGLGLRLIYFSYDVKMKEKGDIPEGYSVSREKKERFSLILESASTNQTSMYLCATKRHRRYSGANVLTFGAGSRLTVL.